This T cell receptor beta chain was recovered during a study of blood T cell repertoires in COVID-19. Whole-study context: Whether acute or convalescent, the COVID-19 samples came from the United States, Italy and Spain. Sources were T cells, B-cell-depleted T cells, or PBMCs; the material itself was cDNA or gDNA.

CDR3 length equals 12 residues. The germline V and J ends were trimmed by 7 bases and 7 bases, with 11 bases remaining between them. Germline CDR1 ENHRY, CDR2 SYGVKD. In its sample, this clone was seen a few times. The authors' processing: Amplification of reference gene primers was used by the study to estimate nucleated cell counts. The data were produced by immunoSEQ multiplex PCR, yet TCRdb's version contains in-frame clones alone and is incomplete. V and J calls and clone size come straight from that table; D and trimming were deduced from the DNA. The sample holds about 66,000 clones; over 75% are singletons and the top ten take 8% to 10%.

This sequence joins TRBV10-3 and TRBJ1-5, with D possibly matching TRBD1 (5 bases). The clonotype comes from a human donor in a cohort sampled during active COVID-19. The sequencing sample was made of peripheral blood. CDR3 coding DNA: TGTGCCATCAACTCAGGGAAACAGCCCCAGCATTTT. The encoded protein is CAINSGKQPQHF.